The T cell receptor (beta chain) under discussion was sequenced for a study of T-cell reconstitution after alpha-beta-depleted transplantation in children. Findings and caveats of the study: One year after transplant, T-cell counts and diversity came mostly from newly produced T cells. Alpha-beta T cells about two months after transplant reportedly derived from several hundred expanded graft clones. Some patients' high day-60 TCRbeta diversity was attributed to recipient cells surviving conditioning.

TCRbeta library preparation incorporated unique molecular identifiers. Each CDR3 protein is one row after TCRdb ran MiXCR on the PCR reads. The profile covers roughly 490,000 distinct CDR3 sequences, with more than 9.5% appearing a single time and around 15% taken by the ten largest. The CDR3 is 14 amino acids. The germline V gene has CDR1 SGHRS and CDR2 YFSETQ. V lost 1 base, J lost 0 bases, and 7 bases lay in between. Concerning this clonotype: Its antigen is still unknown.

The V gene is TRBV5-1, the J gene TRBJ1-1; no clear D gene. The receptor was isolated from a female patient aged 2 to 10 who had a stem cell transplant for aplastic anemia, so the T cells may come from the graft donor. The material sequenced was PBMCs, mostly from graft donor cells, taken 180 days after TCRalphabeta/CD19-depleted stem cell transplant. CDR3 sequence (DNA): TGCGCCAGCAGCTTGAAGGGTGTGAACACTGAAGCTTTCTTT. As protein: CASSLKGVNTEAFF.